A selection of T cell receptor beta chains follows, all from one sample in a study of preoperative IRX-2 immunotherapy in early breast cancer. Profiling relied on immunoSEQ multiplex PCR, and the TCRdb table lists in-frame clones only, not all of them. The sample records approximately 34,000 clones, roughly 96% being singletons. This material was acquired from a patient treated with IRX-2 immunotherapy. The receptor source for this set is a human donor with breast cancer. Both conserved end residues are trimmed from each CDR3. D genes are given only for firm matches. Only some rows state a clone size, as once, few, many or a class for expanded clones.

V	J	D	size	CDR3
TRBV7-6	TRBJ1-1	TRBD1	-	ASSLGQEAF
TRBV21-1	TRBJ1-5	-	-	ASSYRRGHQPQH
TRBV19	TRBJ1-1	TRBD1	-	ASRRQGAEGTEAF
TRBV2	TRBJ2-5	-	-	ASRRTEQETQY
TRBV7-3	TRBJ2-2	-	-	ASSLAPQGELF
TRBV5-5	TRBJ2-7	TRBD2	-	ASSLTGLPSYEQY
TRBV4-1	TRBJ1-2	TRBD1	few	ASSHSGQAYGYT
TRBV7-2	TRBJ2-1	-	-	ASSPLGGLAYNEQF
TRBV7-8	TRBJ1-2	-	-	ASSPNAFDHYGYT
TRBV7-2	TRBJ1-5	-	-	ASSLDGGGQPQH
TRBV6-5	TRBJ1-5	-	-	ASSRPNQPQH
TRBV2	TRBJ2-3	-	-	ASKTQGFGTDTQY
TRBV27	TRBJ2-3	-	once	ASSHPTDTQY
TRBV6-1	TRBJ1-5	-	-	ASSGVPGSGQPQH
TRBV7-9	TRBJ1-5	-	-	ASSNSNQPQH
TRBV5-1	TRBJ2-2	TRBD1	once	ASGTGRLF
TRBV28	TRBJ1-1	-	once	ASSLGGVNTEAF
TRBV19	TRBJ2-3	TRBD2	-	ASGKLAGERTDTQY
TRBV19	TRBJ2-7	-	-	ASSPSWARSYEQY
TRBV13	TRBJ2-5	-	once	ASSTRQATRVRETQY
TRBV7-2	TRBJ2-5	-	-	ASSLLLKQETQY
TRBV6-1	TRBJ2-1	-	once	ASSTALYGEQF
TRBV21-1	TRBJ2-7	-	-	ASSTRRTPRGGSGRDEQY
TRBV13	TRBJ2-1	-	-	ASSREQQSSYNEQF
TRBV5-1	TRBJ2-1	TRBD2	-	ASSLRLAVSSYNEQF
TRBV5-6	TRBJ2-7	TRBD1	once	ASSGGTGLSYEQY
TRBV7-3	TRBJ2-5	TRBD2	-	ASSTGLVGEQY
TRBV5-6	TRBJ2-2	-	-	ASSLGGTGELF
TRBV5-4	TRBJ1-3	-	-	ASSGDGSGNTIY
TRBV5-1	TRBJ2-7	TRBD1	-	ASSFRGNRGHYEQY
TRBV10-1	TRBJ1-1	-	-	ASSVGGRSHKEAF
TRBV4-1	TRBJ2-1	TRBD2	once	ASSLIAGGYNEQF
TRBV27	TRBJ2-1	-	once	ASSLAVSYNEQF
TRBV19	TRBJ1-2	TRBD1	-	ASSIGQGAGYT
TRBV2	TRBJ2-2	TRBD2	-	ASSDVGGMNTGELF
TRBV5-5	TRBJ1-4	-	-	ASSFLTETEKLF
TRBV2	TRBJ1-5	TRBD1	-	ASWTGGNQPQH
TRBV7-2	TRBJ2-2	-	-	ASSFEITGELF
TRBV19	TRBJ1-5	-	once	ASSSTRGPEYPRRPQH
TRBV7-8	TRBJ2-7	-	-	ASSLSGLWWQY
TRBV7-9	TRBJ2-2	-	few	ASSLRRGTNTGELF
TRBV5-5	TRBJ1-1	TRBD1	-	ASTYGQGRTEAF
TRBV6-5	TRBJ1-5	TRBD1	-	ASSPDRRYNQPQH
TRBV5-4	TRBJ2-7	TRBD1	-	ASSLWGQGLREQY
TRBV6-1	TRBJ1-5	-	-	ASSEEAGGNQPQH
TRBV18	TRBJ1-3	-	once	ASSPPALQSSGNTIY
TRBV4-1	TRBJ2-5	TRBD1	-	ASSPGGSQETQY